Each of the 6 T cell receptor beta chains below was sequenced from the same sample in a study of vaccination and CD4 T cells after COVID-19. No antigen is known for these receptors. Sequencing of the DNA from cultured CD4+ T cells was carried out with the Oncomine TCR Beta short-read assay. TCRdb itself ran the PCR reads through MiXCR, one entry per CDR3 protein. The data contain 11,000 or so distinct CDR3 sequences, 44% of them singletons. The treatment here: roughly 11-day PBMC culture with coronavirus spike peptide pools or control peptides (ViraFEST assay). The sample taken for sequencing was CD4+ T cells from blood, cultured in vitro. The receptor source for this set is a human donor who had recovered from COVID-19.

Written as DNA, the CDR3 is TGTGCCATCAGTATCCCGACAACACCGGGACACAAGGGCTACACCTTC. It codes for CAISIPTTPGHKGYTF. This chain links TRBV10-3 with TRBJ1-2; D may be TRBD1 (6 bases). The CDR3 is 16 amino acids. V shed 5 bases and J shed 8 bases, with 24 bases lying between them. The germline CDR1 and CDR2 sequences are ENHRY and SYGVKD.

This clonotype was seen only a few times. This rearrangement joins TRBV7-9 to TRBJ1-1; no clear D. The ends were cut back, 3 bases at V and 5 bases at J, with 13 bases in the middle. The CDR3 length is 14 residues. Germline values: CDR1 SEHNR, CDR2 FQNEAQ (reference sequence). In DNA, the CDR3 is TGTGCCAGCAGCTTTACGGCGGCGGGGACTGAAGCTTTCTTT. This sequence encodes CASSFTAAGTEAFF.

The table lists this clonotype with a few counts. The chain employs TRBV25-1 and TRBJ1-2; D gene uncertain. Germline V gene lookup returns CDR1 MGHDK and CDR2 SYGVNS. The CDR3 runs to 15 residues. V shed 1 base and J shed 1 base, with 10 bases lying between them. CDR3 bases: TGTGCCAGCAGTGAATCGGCGGGATTTAACTATGGCTACACCTTC. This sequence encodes CASSESAGFNYGYTF.

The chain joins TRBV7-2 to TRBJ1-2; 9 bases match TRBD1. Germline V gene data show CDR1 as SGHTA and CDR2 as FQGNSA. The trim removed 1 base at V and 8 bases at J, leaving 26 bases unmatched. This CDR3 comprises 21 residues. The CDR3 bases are TGTGCCAGCAGCTTAGAAATTTCCCCTTTCCCCTTCTTACAGGGGGCGCGAGGCTACACCTTC. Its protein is CASSLEISPFPFLQGARGYTF.

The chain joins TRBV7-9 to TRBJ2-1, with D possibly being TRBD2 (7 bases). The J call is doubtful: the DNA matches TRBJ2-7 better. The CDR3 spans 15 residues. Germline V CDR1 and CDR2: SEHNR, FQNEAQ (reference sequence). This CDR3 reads CASSWARGASYEQYF. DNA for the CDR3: TGTGCCAGCAGCTGGGCCCGGGGGGCTTCCTACGAGCAGTACTTC.

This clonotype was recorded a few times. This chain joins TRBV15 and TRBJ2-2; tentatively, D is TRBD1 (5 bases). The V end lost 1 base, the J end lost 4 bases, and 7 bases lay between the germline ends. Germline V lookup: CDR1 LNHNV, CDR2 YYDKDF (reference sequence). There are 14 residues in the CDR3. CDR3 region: CATSRGGPTGELFF. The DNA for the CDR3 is TGTGCCACCAGCAGAGGGGGCCCCACCGGGGAGCTGTTTTTT.